The 30 T cell receptor beta chains below come from one sample, sequenced in a study of regulatory T cells in long-lasting Graves disease. Specified time point: newly diagnosed GD, antithyroid drugs for less than 3 months. The authors made the TCR library using RNA they extracted from PBMCs. Relying on iRepertoire HTBI primers and Arm-PCR of CDR3 regions, the team built TCR beta libraries. TCRdb re-analysed the multiplex PCR reads in MiXCR, keeping a single row per CDR3 protein. The data show about 440,000 distinct CDR3 sequences, about a sixth seen once. Another study also made use of these data, one on T cells in Graves' hyperthyroidism and ophthalmopathy.

Sequenced here: peripheral blood mononuclear cells (PBMCs), sampled at new diagnosis, from a patient treated with antithyroid drugs. These receptors were taken from a woman aged 18-29 years with Graves disease.

V usage is TRBV5-1 and J usage is TRBJ2-3; 8 bases fit TRBD2. CDR1 and CDR2 (germline): SGHRS, YFSETQ. J gave up 4 bases and V 0 bases, and 4 bases lay outside the gene matches. The CDR3 length is 15 residues. The CDR3 reads CASSLGSGTSDTQYF. The DNA for the CDR3 is TGCGCCAGCAGCTTGGGTAGCGGGACATCAGATACGCAGTATTTT.

Many counts were recorded for this clonotype. This chain connects TRBV28 to TRBJ2-1; 11 bases are a match to TRBD1. After removal of 3 bases from V and 10 bases from J, the junction contained 8 bases not matched to a gene. Germline CDR1 reads MDHEN; CDR2 reads SYDVKM. This CDR3 spans 15 amino acids. The CDR3: CASSFTGQGALEQFF. The CDR3 DNA sequence: TGTGCCAGCAGTTTCACTGGACAGGGGGCCTTAGAGCAGTTCTTC. The full variable domain, rest sourced from reference TRBV28 and TRBJ2-1, is DVKVTQSSRYLVKRTGEKVFLECVQDMDHENMFWYRQDPGLGLRLIYFSYDVKMKEKGDIPEGYSVSREKKERFSLILESASTNQTSMYLCASSFTGQGALEQFFGPGTRLTVL.

This sequence joins TRBV28 and TRBJ2-3; perhaps D is TRBD1 or TRBD2 (5 bases each). CDR1 and CDR2 (germline): MDHEN, SYDVKM. CDR3 length: 18 residues. V lost 5 bases and J lost 2, with 23 bases in between. CDR3 sequence: CASSGVERGTSFTDTQYF. CDR3 bases: TGTGCCAGCAGTGGGGTTGAGAGGGGAACCTCCTTCACAGATACGCAGTATTTT.

This clonotype was counted only a few times. V and J are TRBV20-1 and TRBJ2-2, with TRBD1 identical over 9 bases. The length of the CDR3 is 14 residues. V lost 1 base and J lost 6; bases outside the gene matches: 3. Germline CDR1 and CDR2: DFQATT and SNEGSKA (reference sequence). The CDR3 sequence: CSARGQGVAGELFF. The CDR3 bases are TGCAGTGCTAGAGGACAGGGGGTAGCCGGGGAGCTGTTTTTT.

The gene calls are TRBV20-1 and TRBJ2-1; D gene uncertain. The germline gives CDR1 DFQATT, CDR2 SNEGSKA (reference sequence). The V end lost 6 bases, the J end lost 9 bases, and 27 bases lay between the germline ends. The CDR3 runs 16 residues. The CDR3 bases are TGCAGTGCCCCCTTCGGAGTTTCCGAATCGGCATTTGAGCAGTTCTTC. This encodes CSAPFGVSESAFEQFF.

This clonotype was seen a handful of times. The chain employs TRBV6-2 or TRBV6-3 and TRBJ2-2; a possible D gene is TRBD1 (5 bases). The CDR3 extends over 15 amino acids. Germline V gene lookup returns CDR1 MNHEY and CDR2 SVGEGT. The V end lost 5 bases, the J end lost 4 bases, and 14 bases lay between the germline ends. The chain's CDR3 is CASSETVIGTGELFF. The CDR3 DNA reads as TGTGCCAGCAGTGAGACAGTAATTGGCACCGGGGAGCTGTTTTTT.

This clonotype has ten or more counts. The V and J genes are TRBV3-1 and TRBJ2-3, with 7 positions matching TRBD2. The length of the CDR3 is 13 residues. Trimming took 4 bases from V and 4 from J; bases not matched to a gene: 2. Germline V gene lookup returns CDR1 LGHDT and CDR2 YNNKEL (reference sequence). As DNA, the CDR3 is TGTGCCAGCAGCCTTCTAGCGGCAGATACGCAGTATTTT. This translates into CASSLLAADTQYF.

This clonotype was observed many times. The CDR3 sequence is CASSDTGATRDGYTF. CDR3 DNA sequence: TGTGCCAGCAGTGACACCGGGGCTACGAGGGATGGCTACACCTTC. V gene TRBV6-4 combines with J gene TRBJ1-2, with D possibly being TRBD1 (5 bases). V was trimmed by 2 bases and J by 6 bases, leaving 16 bases between them. Germline CDR1 MRHNA, CDR2 SNTAGT. CDR3 length: 15 residues.

This clonotype was recorded at least ten times. The chain has TRBV28 and TRBJ1-2; no clear D gene. CDR3 size: 14 residues. Per the germline V gene, CDR1 is MDHEN and CDR2 is SYDVKM. V was trimmed by 6 bases and J by 3 bases, leaving 14 bases between them. The CDR3 here is CASRGSRSHYGYTF. CDR3 DNA: TGTGCCAGCAGAGGAAGCAGGTCCCACTATGGCTACACCTTC.

This chain joins TRBV5-1 and TRBJ1-4; possibly TRBD1 for D (6 bases). The CDR3 contains 16 residues. The V and J ends lost 0 bases and 2 bases respectively, with 11 bases between them. Germline CDR1 SGHRS, CDR2 YFSETQ. The CDR3: CASSLGPGDTNEKLFF. The CDR3 bases are TGCGCCAGCAGCTTGGGACCAGGGGATACTAATGAAAAACTGTTTTTT.

This clonotype was seen ten or more times. The rearrangement joins TRBV15 to TRBJ2-3, with TRBD2 matching over 7 bases. The ends lost 0 bases at V and 3 bases at J; junction bases unmatched: 3. Germline V gene data show CDR1 as LNHNV and CDR2 as YYDKDF (reference sequence). CDR3 length: 15 amino acids. CDR3 DNA sequence: TGTGCCACCAGCAGAGATTGGGGGGGGACAGATACGCAGTATTTT. It codes for CATSRDWGGTDTQYF.

The V and J genes are TRBV9 and TRBJ2-2; 9 positions agree with TRBD2. V lost 0 bases, J lost 4 bases, and 1 base stayed unmatched. Germline V lookup: CDR1 SGDLS, CDR2 YYNGEE. The CDR3 is 15 residues long. CDR3 nucleotide sequence: TGTGCCAGCAGCGTAGCTAGCGGGACCACCGGGGAGCTGTTTTTT. This encodes CASSVASGTTGELFF.

The chain recombines TRBV25-1 with TRBJ2-1, with 7 bases fitting TRBD2. The V gene's germline CDR1 is MGHDK and CDR2 SYGVNS. Trimming cost V 6 bases and J 12 bases; bases outside gene matches: 14. The CDR3 has 14 amino acids. DNA for the CDR3: TGTGCCAGCAGCCTCGGTGATGCGGGAGATTTGCAGTTCTTC. Protein: CASSLGDAGDLQFF.

J is TRBJ2-7 and V is TRBV7-9; D possibly corresponds to TRBD2 (6 bases). V lost 1 base and J lost 2, with 15 bases in between. The CDR3 is made up of 16 amino acids. Looked up from germline, CDR1 is SEHNR and CDR2 is FQNEAQ (reference sequence). The CDR3 protein is CASSLEASATPYEQYF. The CDR3, as DNA: TGTGCCAGCAGCTTAGAGGCTAGCGCCACCCCCTACGAGCAGTACTTC.

This chain links TRBV20-1 with TRBJ2-2; D ambiguous. Between the trimmed V and J ends, which lost 3 bases and 5 bases, there was a span of 4 bases. The CDR3 is 11 residues long. Germline CDR1 DFQATT, CDR2 SNEGSKA (reference sequence). CDR3 amino acids: CSARGTGELFF. The DNA for the CDR3 is TGCAGTGCTAGGGGAACCGGGGAGCTGTTTTTT.

This clonotype appeared a few times. The J gene is TRBJ1-6, the V gene TRBV14, with D possibly matching TRBD1 (5 bases). Trimming took off 0 bases at V and 6 bases at J, with 12 bases between the two ends. The CDR3 contains 16 residues. Germline-derived CDR1 and CDR2 are SGHDN and FVKESK. The CDR3, as DNA: TGTGCCAGCAGCCAAGATTTGGCAGGGTTTAATTCACCCCTCCACTTT. It yields the protein CASSQDLAGFNSPLHF.

This clonotype showed up many times. The V and J genes are TRBV6-1 and TRBJ1-1; the D is unclear. The germline V and J ends were trimmed by 8 bases and 1 base, with 11 bases remaining between them. The CDR3 is made up of 13 amino acids. Germline V gene sequence: CDR1 MNHNS, CDR2 SASEGT. The CDR3 coding sequence is TGTGCCAGCGGGATCAGAGAGAACACTGAAGCTTTCTTT. Protein: CASGIRENTEAFF.

This clonotype has only a few counts. This chain uses TRBV5-6 with TRBJ2-7; D not resolved. The germline V gene encodes CDR1 SGHDT and CDR2 YYEEEE. Between the trimmed V and J ends, which lost 0 bases and 2 bases, there was a span of 12 bases. The length of the CDR3 is 15 residues. The CDR3 nucleotides are TGTGCCAGCAGCTTGGGATCTCTTACGCCCTACGAGCAGTACTTC. Amino acids: CASSLGSLTPYEQYF.

This chain links TRBV12-3 or TRBV12-4 with TRBJ2-1; 7 bases line up with TRBD2. The V segment lost 3 bases and the J segment 5 bases; nucleotides outside the gene matches: 4. This CDR3 is built from 14 residues. CDR3 residues: CASSFRLADNEQFF. In DNA form, the CDR3 reads TGTGCCAGCAGTTTTAGACTAGCAGACAATGAGCAGTTCTTC.

This chain connects TRBV4-1 to TRBJ1-1, with TRBD1 matching over 7 bases. Germline lookup yields CDR1 MGHRA and CDR2 YSYEKL. The CDR3 sequence is 14 residues long. V shed 1 base, J shed 4 bases, and the junction held 3 bases outside the gene matches. CDR3: CASSQGRGPTEAFF. The CDR3 DNA is TGCGCCAGCAGCCAAGGAAGGGGGCCCACTGAAGCTTTCTTT.

This chain joins TRBV4-3 and TRBJ2-3; D may be TRBD2 (5 bases). This CDR3 is built from 16 residues. CDR1 is LGHNA, CDR2 YSLEER, per germline. V gave up 3 bases and J gave up 4 bases, with 17 bases separating them. CDR3 nucleotides: TGCGCCAGCAGCCAGCTGCTTGGCGGGCTAGCAGATACGCAGTATTTT. It translates to CASSQLLGGLADTQYF.

This chain uses TRBV7-8 with TRBJ1-6; 7 bases agree with TRBD1. With 2 bases clipped from V and 6 bases from J, the junction kept 4 bases outside the gene matches. Germline assignment: CDR1 SGHVS and CDR2 FQNEAQ. CDR3 length: 15 residues. The DNA for the CDR3 is TGTGCCAGCAGCTTACGGGACAGCCGTAATTCACCCCTCCACTTT. Translating it yields CASSLRDSRNSPLHF. Using reference TRBV7-8 and TRBJ1-6 for the parts outside the CDR3, the full variable domain is GAGVSQSPRYKVAKRGQDVALRCDPISGHVSLFWYQQALGQGPEFLTYFQNEAQLDKSGLPSDRFFAERPEGSVSTLKIQRTQQEDSAVYLCASSLRDSRNSPLHFGNGTRLTVT.

This clonotype was found many times. The chain employs TRBV7-9 and TRBJ2-5; 14 nucleotides line up with TRBD2. CDR3 length equals 19 residues. The V and J ends lost 5 bases and 4 bases, in that order; junction bases with no gene match: 15. Germline V gene data show CDR1 as SEHNR and CDR2 as FQNEAQ (reference sequence). The CDR3 DNA reads as TGTGCCAGCAGCGTCCCTCCGGGACTAGCGGGAGAAGCTCCAGAGACCCAGTACTTC. It specifies CASSVPPGLAGEAPETQYF.

This clonotype was recorded many times. This chain joins TRBV12-3 or TRBV12-4 and TRBJ2-1; 14 bases line up with TRBD2. The CDR3 extends over 15 amino acids. V shed 3 bases and J 9 bases; nucleotides not matched to a gene: 4. The CDR3 DNA follows: TGTGCCAGCAGTTTTTCGGGACTAGCGGGAGCTGAGCAGTTCTTC. Its translation is CASSFSGLAGAEQFF.

The rearrangement joins TRBV3-1 to TRBJ2-1; 10 bases agree with TRBD2. J gave up 6 bases and V 3 bases, and 11 bases lay outside the gene matches. CDR1 is LGHDT, CDR2 YNNKEL, per germline (reference sequence). The CDR3 spans 17 residues. Here the CDR3 reads CASSHRELAGFPNEQFF. CDR3 sequence (DNA): TGTGCCAGCAGCCATCGCGAACTAGCGGGATTCCCCAATGAGCAGTTCTTC.

The sample holds many counts of this clonotype. The V call is TRBV7-2, the J call TRBJ2-4, with a weak D call TRBD1 (6 bases). The V end was cut by 1 base, the J end by 8 bases, with 18 bases between. The CDR3 has 16 residues. Germline V CDR1 and CDR2: SGHTA, FQGNSA. This CDR3 reads CASSLEQGSAGDIQYF. CDR3 sequence (DNA): TGTGCCAGCAGCTTAGAACAGGGATCCGCAGGGGACATTCAGTACTTC. Full variable domain (rest looked up from reference TRBV7-2 and TRBJ2-4): GAGVSQSPSNKVTEKGKDVELRCDPISGHTALYWYRQSLGQGLEFLIYFQGNSAPDKSGLPSDRFSAERTGGSVSTLTIQRTQQEDSAVYLCASSLEQGSAGDIQYFGAGTRLSVL.

This clonotype was seen ten or more times. This chain connects TRBV14 to TRBJ2-7, with a tentative D call TRBD2 (5 bases). V was cut by 3 bases and J by 2 bases, with 11 bases left in between. The CDR3 totals 14 residues. In germline, CDR1 is SGHDN, CDR2 FVKESK. CDR3 residues: CASSQRTLPYEQYF. CDR3 coding DNA: TGTGCCAGCAGCCAGAGGACTTTACCCTACGAGCAGTACTTC.

Worth noting for this clonotype: One junction end does not reproduce the germline sequence, and a read error may be involved. The genes are TRBV6-2 or TRBV6-3 and TRBJ2-3, with D perhaps assigned TRBD1 or TRBD2 (5 bases each). The CDR3 loop spans 12 amino acids. Germline V gene data show CDR1 as MNHEY and CDR2 as SVGEGT. CDR3 DNA sequence: TGCGCCAGCAGTGGGGGAAAAGATACGCAGTATTTT. This sequence encodes CASSGGKDTQYF.

This clonotype was picked up many times. The chain links TRBV9 to TRBJ2-7, with D maybe TRBD2 (6 bases). Looked up from germline, CDR1 is SGDLS and CDR2 is YYNGEE. The CDR3 is made up of 15 amino acids. Trimming removed 3 bases from V and 6 bases from J, with 19 bases in between. The CDR3 is CASSDGMTAGREQYF. Here the CDR3 DNA reads TGTGCCAGCAGCGACGGAATGACGGCGGGACGCGAGCAGTACTTC. The variable domain in full, with the rest retrieved from reference TRBV9 and TRBJ2-7, is DSGVTQTPKHLITATGQRVTLRCSPRSGDLSVYWYQQSLDQGLQFLIQYYNGEERAKGNILERFSAQQFPDLHSELNLSSLELGDSALYFCASSDGMTAGREQYFGPGTRLTVT.

The chain uses TRBV6-4 and TRBJ2-5; 12 nucleotides match TRBD2. Trimming removed 6 bases from V and 6 bases from J; junction bases left unmatched: 11. CDR1 MRHNA and CDR2 SNTAGT come from the germline V gene. This CDR3 comprises 16 residues. The CDR3: CASRPPSGRARKTQYF. CDR3 coding DNA: TGTGCCAGCAGGCCCCCTAGCGGGAGGGCCCGGAAGACCCAGTACTTC.